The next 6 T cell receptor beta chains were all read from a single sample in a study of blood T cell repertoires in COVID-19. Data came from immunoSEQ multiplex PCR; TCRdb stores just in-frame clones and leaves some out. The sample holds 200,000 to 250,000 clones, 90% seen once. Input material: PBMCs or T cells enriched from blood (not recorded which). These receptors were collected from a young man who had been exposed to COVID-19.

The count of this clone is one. CDR3: CATSSIGPRRDQPQHF. As DNA, the CDR3 is TGTGCCACCAGCAGCATAGGGCCCCGGCGGGATCAGCCCCAGCATTTT. V is TRBV15 and J is TRBJ1-5, with D unresolved. V lost 3 bases, J lost 5 bases, and 17 bases lay in between. This CDR3 has 16 residues. The germline gives CDR1 LNHNV, CDR2 YYDKDF (reference sequence).

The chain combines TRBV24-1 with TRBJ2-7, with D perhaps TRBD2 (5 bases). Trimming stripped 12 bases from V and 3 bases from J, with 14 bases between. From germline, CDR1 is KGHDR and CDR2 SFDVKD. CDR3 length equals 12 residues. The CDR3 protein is CAPVGVDYEQYF. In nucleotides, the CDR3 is TGTGCCCCGGTCGGGGTAGACTACGAGCAGTACTTC.

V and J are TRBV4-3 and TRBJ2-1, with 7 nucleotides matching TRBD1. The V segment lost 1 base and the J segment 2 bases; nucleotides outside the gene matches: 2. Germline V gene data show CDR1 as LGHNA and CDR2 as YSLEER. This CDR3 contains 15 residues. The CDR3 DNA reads TGCGCCAGCAGCCAAGGGCAGGGGGCCTACAATGAGCAGTTCTTC. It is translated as CASSQGQGAYNEQFF.

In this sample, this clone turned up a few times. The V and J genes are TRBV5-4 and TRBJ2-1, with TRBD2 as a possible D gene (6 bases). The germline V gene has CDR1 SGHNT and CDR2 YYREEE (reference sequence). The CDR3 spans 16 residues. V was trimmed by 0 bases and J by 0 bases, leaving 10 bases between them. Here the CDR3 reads CASSLVRGSSYNEQFF. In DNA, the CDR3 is TGTGCCAGCAGCTTGGTTCGGGGGAGCTCCTACAATGAGCAGTTCTTC.

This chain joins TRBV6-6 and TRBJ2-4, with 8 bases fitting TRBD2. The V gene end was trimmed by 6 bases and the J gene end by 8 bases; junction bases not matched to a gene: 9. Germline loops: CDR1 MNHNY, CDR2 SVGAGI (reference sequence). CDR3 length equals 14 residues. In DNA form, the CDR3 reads TGTGCCAGCAGCCTCGGGGGAGCGGGGGACATTCAGTACTTC. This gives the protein CASSLGGAGDIQYF.

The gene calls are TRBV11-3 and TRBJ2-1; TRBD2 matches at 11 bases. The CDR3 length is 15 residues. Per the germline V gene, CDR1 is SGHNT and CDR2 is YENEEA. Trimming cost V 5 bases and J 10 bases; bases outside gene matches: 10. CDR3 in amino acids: CASSPRVAGGREQFF. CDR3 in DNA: TGTGCCAGCAGCCCCCGGGTAGCGGGGGGGCGGGAGCAGTTCTTC.